This TCR beta chain originates from a study of neoadjuvant anti-PD-1 for oral cavity cancer. Across the whole study: Patients without progression got a fourth dose around day 43.

Described time point: after neoadjuvant nivolumab, at surgical resection. Stage II-IVA oral cavity squamous cell carcinoma was new and untreated by systemic or radiation therapy. Profiled with immunoSEQ multiplex PCR; TCRdb holds only in-frame clones, not every one. The sample includes around 8,000 clones, 67% seen only once; the top ten take about 3.5%. This CDR3 comprises 16 residues. V lost 0 bases and J 0 bases, leaving 9 bases between the germline ends. Germline values: CDR1 LGHNA, CDR2 YNFKEQ. Sequencing used PBMCs, obtained after nivolumab (anti-PD-1) treatment. The sequence derives from a person aged 40-85 years with oral cavity squamous cell carcinoma. V is TRBV4-2 and J is TRBJ1-3, with D possibly matching TRBD1 (5 bases). The CDR3 DNA sequence: TGTGCCAGCAGCCAAGAGTCCGGGGGCTCTGGAAACACCATATATTTT. It translates to CASSQESGGSGNTIYF.